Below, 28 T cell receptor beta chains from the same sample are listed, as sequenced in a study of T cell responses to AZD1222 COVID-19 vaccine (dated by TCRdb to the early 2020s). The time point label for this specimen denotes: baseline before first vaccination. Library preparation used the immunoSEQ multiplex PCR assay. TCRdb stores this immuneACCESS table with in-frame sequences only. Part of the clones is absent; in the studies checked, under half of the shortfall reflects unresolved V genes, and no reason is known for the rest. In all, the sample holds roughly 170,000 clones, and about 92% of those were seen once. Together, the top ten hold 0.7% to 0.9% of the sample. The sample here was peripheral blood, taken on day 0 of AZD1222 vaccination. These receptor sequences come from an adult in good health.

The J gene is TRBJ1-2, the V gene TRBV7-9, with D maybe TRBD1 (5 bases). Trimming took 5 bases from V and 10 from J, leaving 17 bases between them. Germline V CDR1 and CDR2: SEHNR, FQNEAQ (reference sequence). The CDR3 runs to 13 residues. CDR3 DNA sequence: TGTGCCAGCAGCCAGGCGGGACGGCCGGACTACACCTTC. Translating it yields CASSQAGRPDYTF.

This CDR3 reads CASSYPARMNTGELFF. DNA of the CDR3: TGCGCCAGCAGCTACCCGGCTAGAATGAACACCGGGGAGCTGTTTTTT. The chain carries TRBV4-1 and TRBJ2-2, with D hard to call. V was cut by 5 bases and J by 1 base, with 14 bases left in between. This CDR3 has 16 amino acids. CDR1 is MGHRA, CDR2 YSYEKL, per germline.

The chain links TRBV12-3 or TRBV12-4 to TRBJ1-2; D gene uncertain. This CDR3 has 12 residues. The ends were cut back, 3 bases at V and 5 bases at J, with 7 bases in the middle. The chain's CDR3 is CASSFEGYGYTF. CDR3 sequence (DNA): TGTGCCAGCAGTTTCGAGGGTTATGGCTACACCTTC.

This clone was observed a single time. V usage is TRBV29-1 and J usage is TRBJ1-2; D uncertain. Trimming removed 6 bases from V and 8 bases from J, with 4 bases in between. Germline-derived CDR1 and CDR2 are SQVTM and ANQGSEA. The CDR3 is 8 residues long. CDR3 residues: CSVGGYTF. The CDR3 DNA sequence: TGCAGCGTCGGGGGCTACACCTTC.

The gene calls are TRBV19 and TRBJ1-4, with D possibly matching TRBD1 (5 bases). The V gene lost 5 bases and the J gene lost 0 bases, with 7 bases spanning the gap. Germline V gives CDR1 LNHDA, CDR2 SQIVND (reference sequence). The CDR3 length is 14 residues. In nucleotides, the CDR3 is TGTGCCAGTAGTTGGGGCACAACTAATGAAAAACTGTTTTTT. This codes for CASSWGTTNEKLFF.

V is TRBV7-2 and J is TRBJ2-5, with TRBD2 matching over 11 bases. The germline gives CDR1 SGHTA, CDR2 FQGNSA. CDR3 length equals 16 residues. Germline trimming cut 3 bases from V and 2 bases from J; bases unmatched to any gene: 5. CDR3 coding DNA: TGTGCCAGCAGCTTCCGACTAGCGGGAACACAAGAGACCCAGTACTTC. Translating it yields CASSFRLAGTQETQYF.

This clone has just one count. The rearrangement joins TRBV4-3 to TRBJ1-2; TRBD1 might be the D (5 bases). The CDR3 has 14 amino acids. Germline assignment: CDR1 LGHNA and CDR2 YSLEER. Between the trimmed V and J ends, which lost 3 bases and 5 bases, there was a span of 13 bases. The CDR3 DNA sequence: TGCGCCAGCAGCCACTCCGGGACGGGGTATGGCTACACCTTC. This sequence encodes CASSHSGTGYGYTF.

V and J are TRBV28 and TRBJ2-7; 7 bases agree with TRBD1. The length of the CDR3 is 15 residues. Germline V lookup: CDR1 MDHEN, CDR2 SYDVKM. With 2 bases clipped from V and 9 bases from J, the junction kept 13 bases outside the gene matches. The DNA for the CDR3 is TGTGCCAGCAGTTTACAGGGGGTAAATCAAGTTCCGCAGTACTTC. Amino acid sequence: CASSLQGVNQVPQYF.

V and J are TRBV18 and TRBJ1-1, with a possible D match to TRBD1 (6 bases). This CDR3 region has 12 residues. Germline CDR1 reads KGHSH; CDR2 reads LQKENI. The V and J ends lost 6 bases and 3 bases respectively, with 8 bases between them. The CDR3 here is CASSRTDTEAFF. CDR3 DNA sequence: TGTGCCAGCTCCCGGACAGACACTGAAGCTTTCTTT.

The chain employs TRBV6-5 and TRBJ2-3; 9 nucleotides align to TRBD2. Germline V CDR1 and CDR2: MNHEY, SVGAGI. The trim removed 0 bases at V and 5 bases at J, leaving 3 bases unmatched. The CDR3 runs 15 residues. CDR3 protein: CASSYSTSGRDTQYF. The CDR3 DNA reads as TGTGCCAGCAGTTACTCGACTAGCGGAAGAGATACGCAGTATTTT.

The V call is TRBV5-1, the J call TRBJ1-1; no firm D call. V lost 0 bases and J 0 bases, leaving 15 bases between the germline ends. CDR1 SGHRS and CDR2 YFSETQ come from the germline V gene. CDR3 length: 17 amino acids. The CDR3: CASSLAVGRRMNTEAFF. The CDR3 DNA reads TGCGCCAGCAGCTTGGCCGTCGGCCGAAGGATGAACACTGAAGCTTTCTTT.

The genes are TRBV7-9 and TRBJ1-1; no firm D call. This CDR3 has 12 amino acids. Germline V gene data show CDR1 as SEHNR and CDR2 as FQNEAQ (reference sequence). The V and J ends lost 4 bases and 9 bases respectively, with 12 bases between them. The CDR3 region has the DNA TGTGCCAGCAGCTCGCTGACCCAGCAAGCTTTCTTT. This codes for CASSSLTQQAFF.

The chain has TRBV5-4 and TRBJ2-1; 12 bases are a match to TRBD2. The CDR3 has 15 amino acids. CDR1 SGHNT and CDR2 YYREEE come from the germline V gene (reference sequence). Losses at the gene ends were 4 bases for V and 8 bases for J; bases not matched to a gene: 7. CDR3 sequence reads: CASSEPSGGAYEQFF. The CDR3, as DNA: TGTGCCAGCAGCGAGCCTAGCGGGGGGGCGTATGAGCAGTTCTTC.

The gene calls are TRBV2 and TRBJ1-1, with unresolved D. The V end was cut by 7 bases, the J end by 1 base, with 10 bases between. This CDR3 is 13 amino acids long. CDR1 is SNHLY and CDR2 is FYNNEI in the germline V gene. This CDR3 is CASTIRWNTEAFF. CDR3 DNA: TGTGCCAGCACGATCCGCTGGAACACTGAAGCTTTCTTT.

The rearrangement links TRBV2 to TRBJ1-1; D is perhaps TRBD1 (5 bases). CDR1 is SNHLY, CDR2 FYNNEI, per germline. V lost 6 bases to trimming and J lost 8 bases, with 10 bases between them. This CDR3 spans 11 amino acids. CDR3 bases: TGTGCCAGCAGAGCCGGGACGGAAGCTTTCTTT. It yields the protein CASRAGTEAFF.

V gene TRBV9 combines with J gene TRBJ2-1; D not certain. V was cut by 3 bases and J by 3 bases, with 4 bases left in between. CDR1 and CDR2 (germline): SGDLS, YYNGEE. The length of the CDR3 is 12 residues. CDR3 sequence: CASSAYYNEQFF. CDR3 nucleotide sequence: TGTGCCAGCAGCGCGTACTACAATGAGCAGTTCTTC.

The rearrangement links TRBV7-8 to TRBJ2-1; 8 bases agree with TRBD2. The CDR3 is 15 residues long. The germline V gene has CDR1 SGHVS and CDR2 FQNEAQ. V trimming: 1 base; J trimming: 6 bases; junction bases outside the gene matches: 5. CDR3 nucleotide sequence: TGTGCCAGCAGCTTAGGTCGGGGGGGCCGCAATGAGCAGTTCTTC. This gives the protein CASSLGRGGRNEQFF.

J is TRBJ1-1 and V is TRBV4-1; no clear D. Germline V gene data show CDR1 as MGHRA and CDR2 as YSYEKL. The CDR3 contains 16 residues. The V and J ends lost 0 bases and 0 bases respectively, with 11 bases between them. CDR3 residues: CASSQDGRSMNTEAFF. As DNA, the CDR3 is TGCGCCAGCAGCCAAGATGGCCGGTCAATGAACACTGAAGCTTTCTTT.

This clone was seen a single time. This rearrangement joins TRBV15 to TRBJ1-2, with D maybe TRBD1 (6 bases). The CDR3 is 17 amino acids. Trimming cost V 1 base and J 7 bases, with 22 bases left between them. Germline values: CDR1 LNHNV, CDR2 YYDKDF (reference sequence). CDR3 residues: CATSRVRTDPGIAGYTF. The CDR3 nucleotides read TGTGCCACCAGCAGAGTAAGGACAGACCCGGGAATTGCTGGCTACACCTTC.

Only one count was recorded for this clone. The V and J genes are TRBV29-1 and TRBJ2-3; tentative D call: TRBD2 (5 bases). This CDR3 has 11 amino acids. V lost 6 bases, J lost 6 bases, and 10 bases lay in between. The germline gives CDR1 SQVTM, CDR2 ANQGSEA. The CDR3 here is CSVADFDTQYF. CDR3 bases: TGCAGCGTAGCGGACTTTGATACGCAGTATTTT.

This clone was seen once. CDR3 protein: CASSYRQGNTEAFF. The CDR3 coding sequence is TGTGCCAGCAGCTACCGACAGGGTAACACTGAAGCTTTCTTT. This sequence joins TRBV7-9 and TRBJ1-1; 7 bases fit TRBD1. The V and J ends lost 4 bases and 2 bases, in that order; junction bases with no gene match: 4. CDR1 SEHNR and CDR2 FQNEAQ come from the germline V gene (reference sequence). The length of the CDR3 is 14 residues.

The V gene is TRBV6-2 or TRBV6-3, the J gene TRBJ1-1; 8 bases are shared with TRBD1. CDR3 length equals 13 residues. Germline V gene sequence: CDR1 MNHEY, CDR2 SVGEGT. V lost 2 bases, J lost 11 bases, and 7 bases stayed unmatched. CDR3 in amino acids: CASSYGQGASAFF. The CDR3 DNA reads TGTGCCAGCAGTTACGGGCAGGGGGCCTCTGCTTTCTTT.

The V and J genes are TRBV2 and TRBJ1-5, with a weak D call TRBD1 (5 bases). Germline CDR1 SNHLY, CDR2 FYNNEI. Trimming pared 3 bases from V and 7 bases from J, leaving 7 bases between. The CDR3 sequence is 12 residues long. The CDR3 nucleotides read TGTGCCAGCAGTGATCAGGGCCAGCCCCAGCATTTT. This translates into CASSDQGQPQHF.

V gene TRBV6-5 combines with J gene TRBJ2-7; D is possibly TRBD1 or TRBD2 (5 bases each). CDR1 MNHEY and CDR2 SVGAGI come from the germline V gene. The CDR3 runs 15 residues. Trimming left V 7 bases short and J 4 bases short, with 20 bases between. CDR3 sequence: CASKLGRDGTYEQYF. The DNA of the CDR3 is TGTGCCAGCAAACTTGGCAGGGACGGAACTTACGAGCAGTACTTC.

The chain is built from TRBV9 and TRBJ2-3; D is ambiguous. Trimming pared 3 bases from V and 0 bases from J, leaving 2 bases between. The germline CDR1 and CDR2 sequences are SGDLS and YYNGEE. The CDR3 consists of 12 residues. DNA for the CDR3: TGTGCCAGCAGCGGAAGCACAGATACGCAGTATTTT. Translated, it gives CASSGSTDTQYF.

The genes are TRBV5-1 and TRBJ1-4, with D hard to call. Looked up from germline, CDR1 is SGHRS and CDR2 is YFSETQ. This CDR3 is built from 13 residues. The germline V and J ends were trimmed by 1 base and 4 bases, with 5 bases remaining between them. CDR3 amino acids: CASSLTDNEKLFF. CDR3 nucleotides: TGCGCCAGCAGCTTGACCGATAATGAAAAACTGTTTTTT.

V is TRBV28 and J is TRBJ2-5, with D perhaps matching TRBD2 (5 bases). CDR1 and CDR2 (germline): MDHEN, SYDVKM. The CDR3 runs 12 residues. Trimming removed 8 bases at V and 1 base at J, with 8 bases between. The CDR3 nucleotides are TGTGCCAGCGGACTCTTCCAAGAGACCCAGTACTTC. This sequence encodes CASGLFQETQYF.

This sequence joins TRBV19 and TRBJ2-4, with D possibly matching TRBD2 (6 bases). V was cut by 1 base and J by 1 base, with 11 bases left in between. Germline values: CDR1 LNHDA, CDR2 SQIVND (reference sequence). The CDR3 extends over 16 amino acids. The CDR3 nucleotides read TGTGCCAGTAGTATAGGTGGTGGGGGGGCCAAAAACATTCAGTACTTC. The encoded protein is CASSIGGGGAKNIQYF.